These 27 T cell receptor beta chains share one sample of origin, sequenced in a study of cytomegalovirus exposure and HLA in healthy donors. In the PCR, 60 Vbeta and 13 Jbeta primers were used. Measured with immunoSEQ multiplex PCR; TCRdb has only the in-frame clones, and not every one. The sample's table shows under 200,000 clones. Sequenced material: PBMCs. These receptors were taken from a young man in good health and CMV-seronegative.

On this clone itself: Since no conserved phenylalanine or tryptophan closes the CDR3, a read error is the likely cause. V and J are TRBV11-3 and TRBJ1-6; 9 nucleotides agree with TRBD1. This CDR3 comprises 16 residues. V gave up 2 bases and J gave up 9 bases; unmatched junction bases: 8. Germline V gives CDR1 SGHNT, CDR2 YENEEA. CDR3 protein: CASSLLPDRGTSPLHS. For the CDR3, the DNA is TGTGCCAGCAGCTTACTTCCGGACAGGGGCACTTCACCCCTCCACTCT.

The chain carries TRBV20-1 and TRBJ1-2; no clear D gene. CDR3 length: 10 amino acids. Per the germline V gene, CDR1 is DFQATT and CDR2 is SNEGSKA (reference sequence). Trimming removed 7 bases at V and 6 bases at J, with 9 bases between. The CDR3 DNA reads as TGCAGTGTGGCGAGGGATGGCTACACCTTC. It yields the protein CSVARDGYTF.

The gene calls are TRBV7-2 and TRBJ1-6; D is possibly TRBD1 (5 bases). Trimming left V 7 bases short and J 10 bases short, with 20 bases between. The CDR3 sequence is 15 residues long. Germline CDR1 reads SGHTA; CDR2 reads FQGNSA. CDR3 nucleotide sequence: TGTGCCAGCACCTTCCTTCGGCAGGGAAGCTCACCCCTCCACTTT. Translation gives CASTFLRQGSSPLHF.

The V call is TRBV27, the J call TRBJ2-7; a possible D gene is TRBD1 (5 bases). The CDR3 sequence is 16 residues long. Germline CDR1 MNHEY, CDR2 SMNVEV (reference sequence). V was trimmed by 2 bases and J by 0 bases, leaving 14 bases between them. CDR3 DNA: TGTGCCAGCAGTTTAAGTCCAGGGCCCGTCTCCTACGAGCAGTACTTC. Its translation: CASSLSPGPVSYEQYF.

This chain joins TRBV11-2 and TRBJ1-2, with 7 bases identical to TRBD1. Germline V gives CDR1 SGHAT, CDR2 FQNNGV. The CDR3 spans 15 residues. V lost 5 bases to trimming and J lost 8 bases; unmatched junction nucleotides: 14. The CDR3 reads CASSPGQFSFSGYTF. CDR3 coding DNA: TGTGCCAGCAGCCCGGGACAGTTCTCTTTTTCAGGCTACACCTTC.

V gene TRBV28 combines with J gene TRBJ2-1, with 9 bases that match TRBD2. Germline CDR1 and CDR2: MDHEN and SYDVKM. This CDR3 has 14 amino acids. J lost 5 bases, V lost 6 bases, and 5 bases had no gene match. As DNA, the CDR3 is TGTGCCAGCAGAAGCGGGGGGCAAAACAATGAGCAGTTCTTC. This gives the protein CASRSGGQNNEQFF.

This chain uses TRBV18 with TRBJ2-3, with a tentative D call TRBD2 (6 bases). CDR1 and CDR2 (germline): KGHSH, LQKENI. The V end lost 3 bases, the J end lost 6 bases, and 13 bases lay between the germline ends. The CDR3 totals 14 residues. The DNA for the CDR3 is TGTGCCAGCTCACCCCGGGAGCTGGTGGATACGCAGTATTTT. Translation gives CASSPRELVDTQYF.

This chain uses TRBV11-3 with TRBJ2-7; no firm D call. V was trimmed by 5 bases and J by 2 bases, leaving 10 bases between them. Germline V gene lookup returns CDR1 SGHNT and CDR2 YENEEA. This CDR3 contains 13 residues. CDR3 loop: CASSESPTYEQYF. The CDR3 coding sequence is TGTGCCAGCAGCGAGAGCCCGACCTACGAGCAGTACTTC. The whole variable domain, filled in from reference TRBV11-3 and TRBJ2-7, reads EAGVVQSPRYKIIEKKQPVAFWCNPISGHNTLYWYLQNLGQGPELLIRYENEEAVDDSQLPKDRFSAERLKGVDSTLKIQPAELGDSAVYLCASSESPTYEQYFGPGTRLTVT.

The V gene is TRBV28, the J gene TRBJ2-7; 7 positions match TRBD2. The germline V gene encodes CDR1 MDHEN and CDR2 SYDVKM. With V trimmed by 3 bases and J by 4 bases, 6 bases remained unmatched. The CDR3 extends over 14 amino acids. The CDR3 coding sequence is TGTGCCAGCAGTTTTGGTGGGGGACTATACGAGCAGTACTTC. It encodes CASSFGGGLYEQYF.

J is TRBJ2-1 and V is TRBV19, with D perhaps TRBD2 (6 bases). This CDR3 has 14 residues. Germline CDR1 is LNHDA and CDR2 is SQIVND (reference sequence). Trimming took 3 bases from V and 6 from J, leaving 12 bases between them. The CDR3 here is CASSISGLFNEQFF. CDR3 coding DNA: TGTGCCAGTAGTATTAGCGGATTGTTCAATGAGCAGTTCTTC.

The J gene is TRBJ2-5, the V gene TRBV11-3; TRBD1 aligns across 11 bases. J was trimmed by 5 bases and V by 3 bases; bases with no gene match: 8. CDR3 length equals 16 residues. Germline-derived CDR1 and CDR2 are SGHNT and YENEEA. CDR3: CASSFGTGGFGETQYF. The CDR3 DNA reads TGTGCCAGCAGCTTTGGGACAGGGGGTTTCGGGGAGACCCAGTACTTC.

The chain links TRBV12-5 to TRBJ2-5, with TRBD2 identical over 12 bases. The J call may not be correct, given that the DNA end is closer to TRBJ2-7. The V gene's germline CDR1 is LGHNT and CDR2 FRNRAP. The CDR3 sequence is 18 residues long. CDR3 nucleotide sequence: TGTGCTAGTGGTTTGGATACTAGCGGGGGGCATCTCTCCTACGAGCAGTACTTC. Its translation: CASGLDTSGGHLSYEQYF.

The chain links TRBV27 to TRBJ1-2; D ambiguous. Germline V gene lookup returns CDR1 MNHEY and CDR2 SMNVEV (reference sequence). Deletions cut 4 bases from V and 8 bases from J, with 17 bases between. This CDR3 comprises 14 residues. CDR3 in amino acids: CASSSQGRLGGYTF. The CDR3 nucleotides are TGTGCCAGCAGTTCTCAAGGGAGGTTGGGGGGCTACACCTTC.

V and J are TRBV6-5 and TRBJ1-1, with D maybe TRBD1 (6 bases). The CDR3 covers 14 residues. V lost 4 bases, J lost 3 bases, and 12 bases lay in between. In germline, CDR1 is MNHEY, CDR2 SVGAGI. CDR3: CASSFGQGYTEAFF. CDR3 nucleotide sequence: TGTGCCAGCAGTTTCGGCCAGGGGTACACTGAAGCTTTCTTT.

The chain combines TRBV5-1 with TRBJ2-2; 9 positions agree with TRBD1. Per germline, CDR1 SGHRS and CDR2 YFSETQ. The V segment lost 5 bases and the J segment 4 bases; nucleotides outside the gene matches: 9. The CDR3 loop spans 16 amino acids. CDR3 nucleotides: TGCGCCAGCAGACAGGGGGCTTATGTAGGCACCGGGGAGCTGTTTTTT. Its translation is CASRQGAYVGTGELFF.

This rearrangement joins TRBV28 to TRBJ2-7; 9 nucleotides match TRBD1. With 8 bases clipped from V and 2 bases from J, the junction kept 7 bases outside the gene matches. CDR3 length: 14 residues. Per the germline V gene, CDR1 is MDHEN and CDR2 is SYDVKM. This chain's CDR3 is CASASGQGPYEQYF. The CDR3 DNA reads as TGTGCCAGCGCGTCGGGACAGGGACCCTACGAGCAGTACTTC.

CDR3 in amino acids: CASRTGLGDEQYF. The CDR3 nucleotides read TGTGCCAGCAGGACAGGGTTGGGAGACGAGCAGTACTTC. The J gene is TRBJ2-7, the V gene TRBV6-5; TRBD1 matches at 7 bases. With V trimmed by 6 bases and J by 5 bases, 7 bases remained unmatched. The germline V gene encodes CDR1 MNHEY and CDR2 SVGAGI. CDR3 length equals 13 residues.

The V and J genes are TRBV7-2 and TRBJ2-3, with 7 bases aligning to TRBD1. The CDR3 runs to 14 residues. The V gene end was trimmed by 3 bases and the J gene end by 5 bases; junction bases not matched to a gene: 5. The germline gives CDR1 SGHTA, CDR2 FQGNSA. CDR3 residues: CASSFDREIDTQYF. The CDR3 coding sequence is TGTGCCAGCAGCTTCGACAGGGAGATAGATACGCAGTATTTT.

V and J are TRBV2 and TRBJ1-2, with 9 bases that match TRBD1. The germline V gene has CDR1 SNHLY and CDR2 FYNNEI. The CDR3 sequence is 13 residues long. Trimming removed 11 bases from V and 7 bases from J; junction bases left unmatched: 11. CDR3 sequence (DNA): TGTGCCGGACAGGGGTACCCGGGGAGTGGCTACACCTTC. It codes for CAGQGYPGSGYTF. The entire variable domain, with the rest obtained from reference TRBV2 and TRBJ1-2, is as follows: EPEVTQTPSHQVTQMGQEVILRCVPISNHLYFYWYRQILGQKVEFLVSFYNNEISEKSEIFDDQFSVERPDGSNFTLKIRSTKLEDSAMYFCAGQGYPGSGYTFGSGTRLTVV.

The rearrangement joins TRBV10-3 to TRBJ2-1; no clear D. The CDR3 spans 14 residues. Looked up from germline, CDR1 is ENHRY and CDR2 is SYGVKD. The germline V and J ends were trimmed by 7 bases and 5 bases, with 15 bases remaining between them. The CDR3 nucleotides read TGTGCCATCACCGACTCCCACCTAAACAATGAGCAGTTCTTC. This translates into CAITDSHLNNEQFF.

The rearrangement links TRBV28 to TRBJ1-1; D may be TRBD1 (5 bases). Trimming removed 4 bases at V and 1 base at J, with 13 bases between. CDR1 is MDHEN and CDR2 is SYDVKM in the germline V gene. This CDR3 spans 15 amino acids. CDR3 sequence reads: CASSSPHGANTEAFF. CDR3 DNA: TGTGCCAGCAGTTCGCCCCATGGGGCGAACACTGAAGCTTTCTTT.

V gene TRBV5-1 combines with J gene TRBJ2-1; 15 positions match TRBD2. The V gene's germline CDR1 is SGHRS and CDR2 YFSETQ. The CDR3 is made up of 15 amino acids. V gave up 4 bases and J gave up 6 bases; unmatched junction bases: 2. DNA for the CDR3: TGCGCCAGCAGCGGACTAGCGGGGGGGCGCAATGAGCAGTTCTTC. This sequence encodes CASSGLAGGRNEQFF.

The chain combines TRBV29-1 with TRBJ2-3; D remains ambiguous. The V gene's germline CDR1 is SQVTM and CDR2 ANQGSEA. V lost 6 bases, J lost 0 bases, and 10 bases lay in between. The CDR3 length is 13 residues. As DNA, the CDR3 is TGCAGCGTATCGGGTAGTAGCACAGATACGCAGTATTTT. This codes for CSVSGSSTDTQYF.

The CDR3 loop reads CASSLDKGVLTF. The CDR3 nucleotides are TGTGCCAGCAGCTTAGATAAGGGGGTCTTAACCTTC. The chain couples TRBV7-3 to TRBJ1-2; possible D gene TRBD1, 6 bases. The germline V gene has CDR1 SGHTA and CDR2 FQGTGA. The ends were cut back, 2 bases at V and 14 bases at J, with 15 bases in the middle. This CDR3 is 12 amino acids long. The full variable domain, rest sourced from reference TRBV7-3 and TRBJ1-2, is GAGVSQTPSNKVTEKGKYVELRCDPISGHTALYWYRQSLGQGPEFLIYFQGTGAADDSGLPNDRFFAVRPEGSVSTLKIQRTERGDSAVYLCASSLDKGVLTFGSGTRLTVV.

The chain carries TRBV6-4 and TRBJ1-5; D is perhaps TRBD1 (6 bases). Germline values: CDR1 MRHNA, CDR2 SNTAGT. The CDR3 totals 14 residues. Trimming took off 3 bases at V and 6 bases at J, with 12 bases between the two ends. For the CDR3, the DNA is TGTGCCAGCAGTGAAAATGGGGGCCTTCAGCCCCAGCATTTT. This gives the protein CASSENGGLQPQHF.

The chain joins TRBV5-1 to TRBJ2-7, with 9 nucleotides matching TRBD1. This CDR3 is 14 amino acids long. The V gene end was trimmed by 5 bases and the J gene end by 6 bases; junction bases not matched to a gene: 9. The germline V gene has CDR1 SGHRS and CDR2 YFSETQ. CDR3 coding DNA: TGCGCCAGCAGTATATTGGACAGGGGCGCCGAGCAGTACTTC. Encoded protein: CASSILDRGAEQYF. The variable domain in full, completed from reference TRBV5-1 and TRBJ2-7, reads KAGVTQTPRYLIKTRGQQVTLSCSPISGHRSVSWYQQTPGQGLQFLFEYFSETQRNKGNFPGRFSGRQFSNSRSEMNVSTLELGDSALYLCASSILDRGAEQYFGPGTRLTVT.

Details on this clone: Other nucleotide sequences from this sample produce the same CDR3. The chain couples TRBV5-1 to TRBJ1-1; 8 nucleotides align to TRBD1. This CDR3 comprises 13 residues. Unmatched junction bases numbered 3, after V lost 4 bases and J lost 4 bases. The germline V gene has CDR1 SGHRS and CDR2 YFSETQ. In DNA form, the CDR3 reads TGCGCCAGCAGCCCAGGGGGCTTCACTGAAGCTTTCTTT. Amino acid sequence: CASSPGGFTEAFF.